This TCR beta chain was sequenced in a study of regulatory T cells in long-lasting Graves disease. Relying on iRepertoire HTBI primers and Arm-PCR of CDR3 regions, the team built TCR beta libraries. TCRdb re-derived calls from the multiplex PCR reads in MiXCR, one entry per CDR3 protein. The repertoire includes about 400,000 distinct CDR3 sequences, about a sixth of them detected once, and around 21% sits in the top ten. Noted time point: newly diagnosed GD, antithyroid drugs for less than 3 months. PBMC-extracted RNA yielded the TCR library. Germline CDR1 and CDR2: SGHRS and YFSETQ. The CDR3 has 15 residues. V lost 1 base, J lost 5 bases, and 4 bases stayed unmatched. The same specimen was also included in a second study, on T cells in Graves' hyperthyroidism and ophthalmopathy.

The rearrangement links TRBV5-1 to TRBJ2-1, with 9 bases aligning to TRBD2. The sample in question was peripheral blood mononuclear cells (PBMCs), obtained at new diagnosis, from a patient treated with antithyroid drugs. This TCR derives from a woman in her late teens or twenties with Graves disease. The CDR3, as DNA: TGCGCCAGCAGCTTGTTGTCTAGCGGGGACAATGAGCAGTTCTTC. It translates to CASSLLSSGDNEQFF. Drawing the rest from reference TRBV5-1 and TRBJ2-1, the complete variable domain is KAGVTQTPRYLIKTRGQQVTLSCSPISGHRSVSWYQQTPGQGLQFLFEYFSETQRNKGNFPGRFSGRQFSNSRSEMNVSTLELGDSALYLCASSLLSSGDNEQFFGPGTRLTVL.